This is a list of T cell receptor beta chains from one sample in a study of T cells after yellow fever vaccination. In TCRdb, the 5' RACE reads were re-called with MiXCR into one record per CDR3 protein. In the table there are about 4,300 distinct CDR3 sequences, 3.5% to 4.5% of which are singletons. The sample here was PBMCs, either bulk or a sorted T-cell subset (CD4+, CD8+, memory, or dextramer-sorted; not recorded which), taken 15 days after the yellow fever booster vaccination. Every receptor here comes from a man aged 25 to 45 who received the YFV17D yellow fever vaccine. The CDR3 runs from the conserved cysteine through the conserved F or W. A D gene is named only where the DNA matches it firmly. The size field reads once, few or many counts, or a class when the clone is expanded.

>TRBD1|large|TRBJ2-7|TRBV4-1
CASSQEGTGVYEQYF
TGCGCCAGCAGCCAAGAAGGGACAGGGGTCTACGAGCAGTACTTC
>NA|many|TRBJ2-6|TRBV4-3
CASSLVLGAQDSGANVLTF
TGCGCCAGCAGCCTCGTCTTGGGGGCCCAAGACTCTGGGGCCAACGTCCTGACTTTC
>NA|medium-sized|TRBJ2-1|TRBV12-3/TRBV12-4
CASSFGWTYEQFF
TGTGCCAGCAGTTTTGGGTGGACGTATGAGCAGTTCTTC
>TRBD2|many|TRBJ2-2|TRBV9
CASSSSTSGNSGELFF
TGTGCCAGCAGCTCTTCGACTAGCGGGAATTCCGGGGAGCTGTTTTTT
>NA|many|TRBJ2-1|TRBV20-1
CSAREEGSGPYNEQFF
TGCAGTGCTAGAGAAGAAGGGTCGGGACCCTACAATGAGCAGTTCTTC
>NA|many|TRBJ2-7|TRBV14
CASSQTVTARSYEQYF
TGTGCCAGCAGCCAAACTGTGACAGCAAGATCCTACGAGCAGTACTTC
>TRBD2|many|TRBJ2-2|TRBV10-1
CASSESGLAGNTGELFF
TGCGCCAGCAGTGAGTCGGGACTAGCGGGAAACACCGGGGAGCTGTTTTTT
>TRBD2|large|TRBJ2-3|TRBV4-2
CASSQAGTSGDTDTQYF
TGTGCCAGCAGCCAGGCCGGGACTAGCGGGGACACAGATACGCAGTATTTT
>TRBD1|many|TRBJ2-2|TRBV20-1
CSAPGQGTGELFF
TGCAGTGCCCCGGGACAGGGCACCGGGGAGCTGTTTTTT
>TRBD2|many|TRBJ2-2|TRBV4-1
CASSQAAGGAATGELFF
TGCGCCAGCAGCCAGGCCGCCGGGGGGGCCGCGACCGGGGAGCTGTTTTTT
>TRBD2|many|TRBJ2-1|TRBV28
CASKAGVSNEQFF
TGTGCCAGCAAAGCGGGAGTCTCGAATGAGCAGTTCTTC
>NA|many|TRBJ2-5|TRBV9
CASSVGHGSWETQYF
TGTGCCAGCAGCGTTGGTCACGGTTCGTGGGAGACCCAGTACTTC